This T cell receptor (beta chain) originates from a study of cytomegalovirus exposure and HLA in healthy donors. This PCR relied on a set of 60 Vbeta primers and 13 Jbeta primers. Produced via immunoSEQ multiplex PCR; TCRdb's table is partial and in-frame only. The table lists about 180,000 clones, around 80% of them singletons, with less than 2% in the top ten. Germline lookup yields CDR1 WSHSY and CDR2 SAAADI. The CDR3 runs 19 residues. With 0 bases removed from V and 0 bases from J, the gap between germline ends came to 15 bases. This sequence originates from a woman between 25 and 40 years old in good health and CMV-seronegative. This sequence joins TRBV10-2 and TRBJ1-6; D is possibly TRBD1 (5 bases). Sequenced: PBMCs. This CDR3 reads CASSESRGGTSSYNSPLHF. The CDR3 DNA sequence: TGCGCCAGCAGTGAGTCGAGGGGAGGGACTAGCTCCTATAATTCACCCCTCCACTTT.